These 21 T cell receptor beta chains were sequenced from one sample in a study of shared clonotypes between healthy human individuals. Clones were sequenced by immunoSEQ multiplex PCR, and TCRdb holds only the in-frame ones, with some missing. This table has around 750,000 clones, roughly 70% appearing once. Sequenced input: memory CD4+ T cells sorted from blood. Subset described: CD45RA-negative fraction. The receptor set was obtained from a woman aged 30 to 39 in good health.

As DNA, the CDR3 is TGTGCCAGCAGTTTACCACTCGGGAACGATGAGCAGTTCTTC. This translates into CASSLPLGNDEQFF. The rearrangement uses TRBV28 and TRBJ2-1; D may be TRBD2 (5 bases). The germline V gene encodes CDR1 MDHEN and CDR2 SYDVKM. The V and J ends lost 2 bases and 8 bases respectively, with 13 bases between them. CDR3 length: 14 residues.

V and J are TRBV19 and TRBJ1-4; D not resolved. This CDR3 has 15 amino acids. In germline, CDR1 is LNHDA, CDR2 SQIVND (reference sequence). The V end lost 5 bases, the J end lost 0 bases, and 10 bases lay between the germline ends. DNA for the CDR3: TGTGCCAGTAGTTCCGGGAATCCAACTAATGAAAAACTGTTTTTT. The encoded protein is CASSSGNPTNEKLFF. Filled out from reference TRBV19 and TRBJ1-4, the complete variable domain reads DGGITQSPKYLFRKEGQNVTLSCEQNLNHDAMYWYRQDPGQGLRLIYYSQIVNDFQKGDIAEGYSVSREKKESFPLTVTSAQKNPTAFYLCASSSGNPTNEKLFFGSGTQLSVL.

A remark on this clone: One end of the junction does not line up with germline, which may come from a read error. The chain has TRBV16 and TRBJ1-2; no reliable D call. The CDR3 has 15 amino acids. The germline V gene encodes CDR1 KGHSY and CDR2 FQNENV. The CDR3 loop reads CASSQSTVQNSGYTF. CDR3 sequence (DNA): TGTGCCAGCAGCCAATCCACAGTGCAAAACTCTGGCTACACCTTC.

The chain carries TRBV5-6 and TRBJ1-1; 8 bases are a match to TRBD1. The CDR3 runs 17 residues. Germline V lookup: CDR1 SGHDT, CDR2 YYEEEE. V dropped 4 bases and J dropped 4; count of bases not matched to a gene: 15. The CDR3 loop reads CASSANRGGLLATEAFF. The CDR3 bases are TGTGCCAGCAGCGCAAACAGGGGGGGGCTGCTGGCCACTGAAGCTTTCTTT.

The rearrangement joins TRBV30 to TRBJ1-5; D is perhaps TRBD1 (5 bases). CDR1 GTSNPN and CDR2 SVGIG come from the germline V gene (reference sequence). Trimming cost V 1 base and J 0 bases, with 16 bases left between them. CDR3 length: 17 amino acids. The CDR3 nucleotides read TGTGCCTGGAGTGACGGGGCGGGCCCAGCTAGCAATCAGCCCCAGCATTTT. The encoded protein is CAWSDGAGPASNQPQHF. The full variable domain, its missing parts supplied by reference TRBV30 and TRBJ1-5, is SQTIHQWPATLVQPVGSPLSLECTVEGTSNPNLYWYRQAAGRGLQLLFYSVGIGQISSEVPQNLSASRPQDRQFILSSKKLLLSDSGFYLCAWSDGAGPASNQPQHFGDGTRLSIL.

The V call is TRBV11-2, the J call TRBJ2-2; TRBD2 matches 10 bases. The CDR3 runs to 17 residues. Germline V CDR1 and CDR2: SGHAT, FQNNGV. Losses at the gene ends were 0 bases for V and 0 bases for J; bases not matched to a gene: 1. The CDR3 nucleotides read TGTGCCAGCAGCTTAGACGGACTAGCGGCGAACACCGGGGAGCTGTTTTTT. It codes for CASSLDGLAANTGELFF.

Only a few counts were recorded for this clone. The chain links TRBV11-2 to TRBJ2-7; D unclear. V was trimmed by 6 bases and J by 2 bases, leaving 8 bases between them. Germline CDR1 and CDR2: SGHAT and FQNNGV. CDR3 length: 12 residues. The CDR3 spells CASRRRTYEQYF. In DNA form, the CDR3 reads TGTGCCAGCAGAAGACGGACCTACGAGCAGTACTTC.

This clone came up many times. The V gene is TRBV11-3, the J gene TRBJ1-5; 8 bases are a match to TRBD1. There are 15 residues in the CDR3. The V gene end was trimmed by 3 bases and the J gene end by 0 bases; junction bases not matched to a gene: 1. Germline V gene sequence: CDR1 SGHNT, CDR2 YENEEA. The CDR3 reads CASSLDRASNQPQHF. In nucleotides, the CDR3 is TGTGCCAGCAGCTTGGACAGGGCTAGCAATCAGCCCCAGCATTTT.

J is TRBJ1-2 and V is TRBV19, with D maybe TRBD1 (6 bases). Trimming removed 7 bases from V and 4 bases from J, with 13 bases in between. The germline gives CDR1 LNHDA, CDR2 SQIVND (reference sequence). The CDR3 contains 13 residues. Written as DNA, the CDR3 is TGTGCCAGTAAACAGGACAGCTTCTATGGCTACACCTTC. It translates to CASKQDSFYGYTF.

This rearrangement joins TRBV28 to TRBJ1-1; TRBD1 agrees at 9 bases. V lost 9 bases, J lost 4 bases, and 9 bases stayed unmatched. The germline V gene has CDR1 MDHEN and CDR2 SYDVKM. This CDR3 has 14 residues. This CDR3 reads CASLDRGRSTEAFF. The CDR3 bases are TGTGCCAGTCTCGACAGGGGGAGGTCCACTGAAGCTTTCTTT.

This CDR3 is CAWRAGRSYEQYF. The CDR3 DNA sequence: TGTGCCTGGAGGGCAGGACGGTCCTACGAGCAGTACTTC. J is TRBJ2-7 and V is TRBV30; no clear D. This CDR3 has 13 residues. The V end lost 3 bases, the J end lost 1 base, and 10 bases lay between the germline ends. CDR1 and CDR2 (germline): GTSNPN, SVGIG (reference sequence).

This sequence joins TRBV5-5 and TRBJ1-4, with D possibly TRBD1 on 5 matching bases. CDR3 length equals 15 residues. V dropped 4 bases and J dropped 3 bases, with 13 bases sitting between them. Per germline, CDR1 SGHKS and CDR2 YYEKEE (reference sequence). This CDR3 reads CASSLTRQPNEKLFF. The CDR3 coding sequence is TGTGCCAGCAGCCTAACCCGACAGCCTAATGAAAAACTGTTTTTT.

On this clone itself: This sample includes further DNA sequences coding for the same CDR3. The chain joins TRBV6-5 to TRBJ1-2, with D uncertain. Trimming shortened V by 2 bases and J by 1 base, and 5 bases separated the two germline ends. The CDR3 spans 13 residues. Germline V gene sequence: CDR1 MNHEY, CDR2 SVGAGI. CDR3 nucleotide sequence: TGTGCCAGCAGTTACAGGGATAACTATGGCTACACCTTC. Translated: CASSYRDNYGYTF.

Only a few counts were recorded for this clone. The chain recombines TRBV25-1 with TRBJ2-7; tentative D call: TRBD2 (5 bases). V was clipped by 2 bases and J by 0 bases, with 11 bases between them. Germline CDR1 reads MGHDK; CDR2 reads SYGVNS. The CDR3 spans 15 residues. CDR3 loop: CASSEKDFASYEQYF. Written as DNA, the CDR3 is TGTGCCAGCAGTGAAAAGGACTTCGCCTCCTACGAGCAGTACTTC.

This clone was detected only a few times. The gene calls are TRBV15 and TRBJ2-1, with D possibly matching TRBD1 (6 bases). The V and J ends lost 4 bases and 14 bases respectively, with 12 bases between them. In germline, CDR1 is LNHNV, CDR2 YYDKDF (reference sequence). CDR3 length: 11 amino acids. Here the CDR3 reads CATSMQGREFF. CDR3 DNA sequence: TGTGCCACCAGCATGCAGGGGCGGGAGTTCTTC.

The chain uses TRBV11-1 and TRBJ1-5, with unresolved D. Germline CDR1 SGHAT, CDR2 FQDESV (reference sequence). Trimming took 1 base from V and 7 from J, leaving 11 bases between them. This CDR3 is 14 amino acids long. In DNA form, the CDR3 reads TGTGCCAGCAGCTTAGAGGTGGGTTGGCAGCCCCAGCATTTT. Its translation is CASSLEVGWQPQHF.

This clone was detected once. The chain employs TRBV10-3 and TRBJ2-5, with D perhaps given as TRBD1 or TRBD2 (5 bases each). The germline V and J ends were trimmed by 10 bases and 5 bases, with 20 bases remaining between them. CDR3 length equals 14 residues. Germline CDR1 is ENHRY and CDR2 is SYGVKD. The CDR3 here is CATGGRGDRETQYF. The CDR3 DNA reads as TGTGCCACCGGTGGGAGAGGGGATAGGGAGACCCAGTACTTC.

The rearrangement links TRBV16 to TRBJ2-6, with 11 bases aligning to TRBD1. The V gene's germline CDR1 is KGHSY and CDR2 FQNENV. The CDR3 is 18 residues long. The V segment lost 7 bases and the J segment 2 bases; nucleotides outside the gene matches: 10. The CDR3 here is CASTQRTGGDTGANVLTF. In DNA, the CDR3 is TGTGCCAGCACACAAAGGACAGGGGGCGATACTGGGGCCAACGTCCTGACTTTC.

In this sample, this clone turned up many times. The sample has other DNA sequences that encode this CDR3 too. The V call is TRBV7-2, the J call TRBJ2-1; D is undetermined. The CDR3 consists of 13 residues. CDR1 and CDR2 from the germline V gene are SGHTA and FQGNSA. With 4 bases removed from V and 5 bases from J, the gap between germline ends came to 9 bases. CDR3: CASSSYLDNEQFF. The DNA for the CDR3 is TGTGCCAGCAGCTCCTACTTAGACAATGAGCAGTTCTTC.

This clone was seen just once. The V call is TRBV27, the J call TRBJ2-7; D call uncertain. The CDR3 covers 11 residues. V was cut by 5 bases and J by 4 bases, with 6 bases left in between. Germline assignment: CDR1 MNHEY and CDR2 SMNVEV (reference sequence). DNA of the CDR3: TGTGCCAGCAGTAACGGGTACGAGCAGTACTTC. Protein product: CASSNGYEQYF.

J is TRBJ2-2 and V is TRBV28, with 14 bases lining up with TRBD2. Trimming removed 6 bases from V and 7 bases from J; junction bases left unmatched: 10. Per the germline V gene, CDR1 is MDHEN and CDR2 is SYDVKM. This CDR3 is built from 17 residues. CDR3 DNA: TGTGCCAGCAGCGGCGGGGGACTAGCGGGAGCTGGCGGGGAGCTGTTTTTT. Its protein is CASSGGGLAGAGGELFF.